These T cell receptor beta chains were read from a single sample in a study of immune evolution from preneoplasia to lung adenocarcinoma. The repertoire was sequenced with immunoSEQ multiplex PCR; TCRdb's copy has only in-frame clones and lacks some. The sample lists 3,500 to 5,500 clones, over 70% occurring once. The material sequenced was FFPE adjacent normal lung tissue. Every receptor here comes from a donor at least 70 years old with lung adenocarcinoma. CDR3s include the opening cysteine and the closing phenylalanine or tryptophan. D genes are given only for firm matches. Size is stated for part of the rows, as once, few or many counts, or as a class when the clone is expanded.

j_call cdr3_length v_call d_call clone_size cdr3_aa cdr3_nt
TRBJ2-5 16 TRBV7-9 TRBD1 . CASSFRQGQGTETQYF TGTGCCAGCAGCTTTCGACAGGGACAGGGTACCGAGACCCAGTACTTC
TRBJ1-1 18 TRBV4-1 . . CASSQDTGGRGMNTEAFF TGCGCCAGCAGCCAAGATACGGGAGGGAGGGGCATGAACACTGAAGCTTTCTTT
TRBJ1-1 13 TRBV5-1 . . CASSLAGNTEAFF TGCGCCAGCAGCTTGGCAGGGAACACTGAAGCTTTCTTT
TRBJ2-7 14 TRBV7-2 . . CASSLDGSDYEQYF TGTGCCAGCAGCTTAGATGGCTCCGACTACGAGCAGTACTTC
TRBJ1-1 17 TRBV7-2 . . CASSLGGAGKANTEAFF TGTGCCAGCAGCTTAGGGGGTGCAGGCAAGGCGAACACTGAAGCTTTCTTT
TRBJ2-1 12 TRBV5-6 . . CASSLGFNEQFF TGTGCCAGCAGCTTGGGGTTCAATGAGCAGTTCTTC
TRBJ1-2 14 TRBV14 . . CASSQDGVPGGYTF TGTGCCAGCAGCCAAGACGGGGTACCCGGTGGCTACACCTTC
TRBJ1-5 16 TRBV16 . . CASSQSGGGDNQPQHF TGTGCCAGCAGCCAATCGGGCGGGGGAGACAATCAGCCCCAGCATTTT
TRBJ1-1 15 TRBV7-9 . few CASSPRTGGDTEAFF TGTGCCAGCAGCCCTCGAACGGGGGGGGACACTGAAGCTTTCTTT
TRBJ2-7 16 TRBV6-6 TRBD2 . CASSTAGTSGFYEQYF TGTGCCAGCAGCACCGCCGGGACTAGCGGTTTTTACGAGCAGTACTTC
TRBJ1-3 14 TRBV11-2 . . CASSLERGGNTIYF TGTGCCAGCAGCTTAGAGAGGGGAGGAAACACCATATATTTT
TRBJ1-5 15 TRBV5-1 . . CASSLEAGGNQPQHF TGCGCCAGCAGCCTCGAAGCGGGTGGAAATCAGCCCCAGCATTTT
TRBJ2-7 14 TRBV19 TRBD1 . CASSMGQGAYEQYF TGTGCCAGTAGTATGGGGCAGGGGGCCTACGAGCAGTACTTC
TRBJ2-3 17 TRBV11-3 TRBD2 few CASSGTINAYSTDTQYF TGTGCCAGCAGTGGGACTATCAACGCATACAGCACAGATACGCAGTATTTT
TRBJ2-3 15 TRBV27 TRBD2 once CASSLASGSTDTQYF TGTGCCAGCAGTTTGGCTAGCGGGAGCACAGATACGCAGTATTTT
TRBJ2-5 11 TRBV20-1 . few CSARGEETQYF TGCAGTGCTAGAGGAGAAGAGACCCAGTACTTC
TRBJ2-7 13 TRBV4-2 . . CASSQEAGYEQYF TGTGCCAGCAGCCAAGAGGCCGGCTACGAGCAGTACTTC
TRBJ2-6 17 TRBV27 TRBD1 . CASSRQGDSSGANVLTF TGTGCCAGCAGCCGACAGGGGGACAGCTCTGGGGCCAACGTCCTGACTTTC
TRBJ2-7 14 TRBV7-8 TRBD1 few CASSLASGGREQYF TGTGCCAGCAGCTTAGCGTCAGGGGGCCGCGAGCAGTACTTC
TRBJ2-1 18 TRBV18 TRBD1 . CASSADRDRLRAYNEQFF TGTGCCAGCTCAGCCGACCGGGACAGGTTACGCGCCTACAATGAGCAGTTCTTC
TRBJ1-1 15 TRBV6-5 . . CAIYGTSLGRSEAFF TGTGCCATTTATGGGACTTCACTCGGTCGCTCTGAAGCTTTCTTT
TRBJ1-2 13 TRBV6-5 TRBD1 . CASGVGQGYGYTF TGTGCCAGCGGGGTGGGACAGGGATACGGCTACACCTTC
TRBJ2-5 19 TRBV6-7 TRBD1 . CASSYSRKARDRNIETQYF TGTGCCAGCAGTTACAGTAGAAAAGCCCGGGACAGGAATATCGAGACCCAGTACTTC
TRBJ2-5 16 TRBV6-5 TRBD1 . CASSYSNRGQGETQYF TGTGCCAGCAGTTACTCGAACAGGGGGCAAGGGGAGACCCAGTACTTC
TRBJ2-1 14 TRBV10-2 . . CASSERLAPYEQFF TGCGCCAGCAGTGAACGGCTAGCCCCCTATGAGCAGTTCTTC
TRBJ1-1 14 TRBV6-6 . . CASSYSSGGTEAFF TGTGCCAGCAGTTACTCATCGGGGGGCACTGAAGCTTTCTTT
TRBJ2-1 14 TRBV9 . . CASSPSGSSGEQFF TGTGCCAGCAGCCCCTCTGGTTCCAGCGGTGAGCAGTTCTTC
TRBJ2-3 14 TRBV7-6 . . CASSPSGGTDTQYF TGTGCCAGCAGCCCCAGCGGCGGCACAGATACGCAGTATTTT
TRBJ2-3 16 TRBV7-2 TRBD2 . CASSLVREAPPDTQYF TGTGCCAGCAGCTTAGTGCGGGAGGCCCCCCCAGATACGCAGTATTTT
TRBJ1-5 15 TRBV15 TRBD1 once CATSQTGGLGQPQHF TGTGCCACCAGCCAAACAGGGGGACTCGGTCAGCCCCAGCATTTT
TRBJ1-3 16 TRBV18 . . CASSPVTERAGNTIYF TGTGCCAGCTCACCCGTGACAGAACGGGCTGGAAACACCATATATTTT
TRBJ2-7 11 TRBV19 . large CASGVFGEQYF TGTGCCAGCGGAGTTTTTGGCGAGCAGTACTTC
TRBJ2-5 15 TRBV6-6 TRBD2 . CASSFAGTSQETQYF TGTGCCAGCAGTTTCGCCGGGACTAGTCAGGAGACCCAGTACTTC
TRBJ2-1 14 TRBV30 TRBD1 . CAWTQGARYNEQFF TGTGCCTGGACACAGGGGGCGCGATACAATGAGCAGTTCTTC
TRBJ2-6 17 TRBV7-3 . . CASSLTPGSAGANVLTF TGTGCCAGCAGCTTAACCCCTGGTTCTGCTGGGGCCAACGTCCTGACTTTC
TRBJ1-2 13 TRBV7-9 . few CASSSGPSYGYTF TGTGCCAGCAGCTCGGGGCCGAGTTATGGCTACACCTTC
TRBJ2-5 11 TRBV10-1 . . CASSDDETQYF TGCGCCAGCAGTGATGATGAGACCCAGTACTTC
TRBJ1-4 14 TRBV6-1 . . CASSDQRPNEKLFF TGTGCCAGCAGTGACCAGAGACCGAATGAAAAACTGTTTTTT
TRBJ2-2 15 TRBV5-1 . . CASSFESGNTGELFF TGCGCCAGCAGCTTCGAAAGCGGAAACACCGGGGAGCTGTTTTTT
TRBJ1-2 11 TRBV29-1 . . CSVREFYGYTF TGCAGCGTGAGAGAGTTCTATGGCTACACCTTC
TRBJ2-1 15 TRBV25-1 . . CASSESGSFYNEQFF TGTGCCAGCAGTGAATCAGGGTCCTTCTACAATGAGCAGTTCTTC
TRBJ2-5 16 TRBV11-2 . . CASSLDDQVQTKTQYF TGTGCCAGCAGCTTAGACGATCAGGTCCAAACGAAGACCCAGTACTTC
TRBJ1-2 13 TRBV6-4 TRBD1 . CASSRTGGYGYTF TGTGCCAGCAGTCGGACAGGGGGCTATGGCTACACCTTC
TRBJ1-1 16 TRBV11-2 TRBD1 . CASSSLEETGDPEAFF TGTGCCAGCAGCTCACTGGAGGAGACAGGGGACCCTGAAGCTTTCTTT
TRBJ1-5 14 TRBV6-1 . . CASRPWGSNQPQHF TGTGCCAGCAGGCCCTGGGGTAGCAATCAGCCCCAGCATTTT
TRBJ2-5 16 TRBV7-3 TRBD2 . CASMAGGPGRQETQYF TGTGCCAGCATGGCGGGAGGGCCCGGTCGCCAAGAGACCCAGTACTTC
TRBJ2-1 15 TRBV5-5 . . CASSLEARTYNEQFF TGTGCCAGCAGCTTGGAGGCACGAACCTACAATGAGCAGTTCTTC
TRBJ2-4 19 TRBV19 TRBD2 . CASSMGGTSGLLAKNIQYF TGTGCCAGTAGTATGGGGGGGACTAGCGGGTTACTAGCCAAAAACATTCAGTACTTC
TRBJ1-5 15 TRBV5-5 TRBD1 . CASSWDSYSNQPQHF TGTGCCAGCAGCTGGGACAGTTATAGCAATCAGCCCCAGCATTTT
TRBJ1-1 16 TRBV19 . . CASSIDLGRVDTEAFF TGTGCCAGTAGTATAGATCTCGGCAGGGTTGACACTGAAGCTTTCTTT
TRBJ2-5 12 TRBV6-6 . . CASARVEETQYF TGTGCCAGCGCTAGGGTAGAAGAGACCCAGTACTTC